This T cell receptor beta chain was observed in a study of blood T cells in healthy people across ages. Every donor contributed roughly 10 milliliters of peripheral blood by blood draw. It was with a sample-barcoded 5' primer and a J-beta primer mix that a second PCR of roughly 7 to 12 cycles was run. TCRdb ran MiXCR on the 5' RACE reads and lists one entry per CDR3 protein. The sample has about 1.1 million distinct CDR3 sequences; roughly two fifths are singletons. Whole-study findings and limits: TCR beta diversity correlated strongly with naive T cell percentage.

Trimming pared 1 base from V and 4 bases from J, leaving 14 bases between. The CDR3 length is 16 residues. Germline assignment: CDR1 SGHVS and CDR2 FQNEAQ. Comment on this clonotype: Its cognate antigen is unknown.

What was sequenced was blood. This sequence joins TRBV7-8 and TRBJ1-5; D is unclear. The receptor comes from a man between 18 and 35 years old in good health. The CDR3 spells CASSLDPGAENQPQHF. The CDR3 DNA is TGTGCCAGCAGCTTAGACCCGGGAGCCGAAAATCAGCCCCAGCATTTT.